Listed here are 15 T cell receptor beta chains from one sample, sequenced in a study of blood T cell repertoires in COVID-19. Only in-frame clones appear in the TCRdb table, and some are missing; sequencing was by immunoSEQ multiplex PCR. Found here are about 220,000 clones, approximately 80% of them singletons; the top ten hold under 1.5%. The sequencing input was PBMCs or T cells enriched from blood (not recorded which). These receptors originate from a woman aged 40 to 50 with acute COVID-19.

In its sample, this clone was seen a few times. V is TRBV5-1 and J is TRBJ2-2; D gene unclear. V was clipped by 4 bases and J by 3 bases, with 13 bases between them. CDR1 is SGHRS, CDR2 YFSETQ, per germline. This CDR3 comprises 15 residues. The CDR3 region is CASSPGGLYTGELFF. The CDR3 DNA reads TGCGCCAGCAGCCCCGGCGGATTGTACACCGGGGAGCTGTTTTTT.

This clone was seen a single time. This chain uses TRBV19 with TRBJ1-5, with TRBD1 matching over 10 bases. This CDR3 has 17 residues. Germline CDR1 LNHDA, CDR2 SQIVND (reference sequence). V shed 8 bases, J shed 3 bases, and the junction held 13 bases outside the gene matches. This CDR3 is CASGRGTGAASNQPQHF. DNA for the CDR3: TGTGCCAGTGGCCGTGGGACAGGGGCTGCGTCCAATCAGCCCCAGCATTTT.

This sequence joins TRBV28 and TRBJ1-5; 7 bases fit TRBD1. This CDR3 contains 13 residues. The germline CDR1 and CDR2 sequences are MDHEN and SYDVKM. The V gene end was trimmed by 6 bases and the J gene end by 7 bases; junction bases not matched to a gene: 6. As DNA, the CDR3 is TGTGCCAGCAGACCGACAGGGTCCCAGCCCCAGCATTTT. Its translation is CASRPTGSQPQHF.

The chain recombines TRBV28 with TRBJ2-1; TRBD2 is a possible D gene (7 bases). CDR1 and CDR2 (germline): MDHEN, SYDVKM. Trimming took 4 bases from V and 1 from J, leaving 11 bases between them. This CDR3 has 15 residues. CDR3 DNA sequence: TGTGCCAGCAGTTGGGGGGGCGGGTCCTACAATGAGCAGTTCTTC. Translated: CASSWGGGSYNEQFF.

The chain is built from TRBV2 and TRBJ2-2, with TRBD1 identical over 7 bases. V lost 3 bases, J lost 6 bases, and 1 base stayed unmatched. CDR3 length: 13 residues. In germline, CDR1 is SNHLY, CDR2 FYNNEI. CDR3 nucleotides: TGTGCCAGCAGTGAGGACAGGCCCGGGGAGCTGTTTTTT. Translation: CASSEDRPGELFF. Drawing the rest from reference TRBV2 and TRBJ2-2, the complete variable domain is EPEVTQTPSHQVTQMGQEVILRCVPISNHLYFYWYRQILGQKVEFLVSFYNNEISEKSEIFDDQFSVERPDGSNFTLKIRSTKLEDSAMYFCASSEDRPGELFFGEGSRLTVL.

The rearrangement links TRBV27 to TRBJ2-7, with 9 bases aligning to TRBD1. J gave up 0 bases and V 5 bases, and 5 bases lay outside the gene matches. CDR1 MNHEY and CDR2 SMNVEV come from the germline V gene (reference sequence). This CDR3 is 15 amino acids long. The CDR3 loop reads CASSADRGGSYEQYF. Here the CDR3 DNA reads TGTGCCAGCAGTGCAGACAGGGGGGGCTCCTACGAGCAGTACTTC.

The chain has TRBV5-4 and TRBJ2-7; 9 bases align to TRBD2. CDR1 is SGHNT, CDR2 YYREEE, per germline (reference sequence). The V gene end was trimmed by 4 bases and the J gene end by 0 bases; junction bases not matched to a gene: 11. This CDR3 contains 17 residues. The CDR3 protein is CASSQIRTSESSYEQYF. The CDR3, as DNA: TGTGCCAGCAGCCAAATACGGACTAGCGAGAGCTCCTACGAGCAGTACTTC.

The chain's CDR3 is CASSKGGAQPQHF. DNA of the CDR3: TGTGCCAGCAGCAAGGGGGGGGCGCAGCCCCAGCATTTT. This chain joins TRBV11-1 and TRBJ1-5, with a weak D call TRBD1 (6 bases). This CDR3 region has 13 residues. Between the trimmed V and J ends, which lost 5 bases and 7 bases, there was a span of 12 bases. Germline CDR1 and CDR2: SGHAT and FQDESV (reference sequence).

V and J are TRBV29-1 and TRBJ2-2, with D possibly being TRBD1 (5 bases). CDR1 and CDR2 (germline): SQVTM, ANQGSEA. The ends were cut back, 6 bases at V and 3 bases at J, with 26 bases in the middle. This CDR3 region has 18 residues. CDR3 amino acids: CSVSTPPGLQGYTGELFF. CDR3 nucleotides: TGCAGCGTCTCCACACCGCCAGGGTTGCAGGGTTACACCGGGGAGCTGTTTTTT.

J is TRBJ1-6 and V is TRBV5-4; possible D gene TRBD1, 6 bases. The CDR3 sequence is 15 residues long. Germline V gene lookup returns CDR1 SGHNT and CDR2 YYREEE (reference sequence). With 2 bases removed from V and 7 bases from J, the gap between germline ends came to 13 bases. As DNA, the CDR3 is TGTGCCAGCAGCTTTACCCAGGGGCGAAATTCACCCCTCCACTTT. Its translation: CASSFTQGRNSPLHF.

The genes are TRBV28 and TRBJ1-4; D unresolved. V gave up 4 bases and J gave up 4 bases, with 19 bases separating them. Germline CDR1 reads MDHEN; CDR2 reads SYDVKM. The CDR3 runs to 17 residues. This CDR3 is CASSSADRVAYNEKLFF. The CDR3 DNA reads TGTGCCAGCAGTTCCGCTGACCGGGTAGCTTATAATGAAAAACTGTTTTTT.

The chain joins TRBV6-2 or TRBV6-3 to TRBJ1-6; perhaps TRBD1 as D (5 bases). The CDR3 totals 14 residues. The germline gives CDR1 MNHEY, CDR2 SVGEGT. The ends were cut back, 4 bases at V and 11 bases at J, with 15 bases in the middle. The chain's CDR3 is CASSFGGTVAPLHF. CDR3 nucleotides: TGTGCCAGCAGTTTCGGGGGGACCGTGGCACCCCTCCACTTT.

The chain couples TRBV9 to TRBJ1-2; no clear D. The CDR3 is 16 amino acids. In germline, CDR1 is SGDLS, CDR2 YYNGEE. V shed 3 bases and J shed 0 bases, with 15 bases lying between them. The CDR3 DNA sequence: TGTGCCAGCAGCGCAAAAGGAGCGTCCCCTAACTATGGCTACACCTTC. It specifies CASSAKGASPNYGYTF.

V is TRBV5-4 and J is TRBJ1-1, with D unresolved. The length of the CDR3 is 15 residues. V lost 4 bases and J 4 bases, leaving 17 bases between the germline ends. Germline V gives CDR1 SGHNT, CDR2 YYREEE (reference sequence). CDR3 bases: TGTGCCAGCAGCCAAGACCGGGTCCCTAGCACTGAAGCTTTCTTT. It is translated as CASSQDRVPSTEAFF.

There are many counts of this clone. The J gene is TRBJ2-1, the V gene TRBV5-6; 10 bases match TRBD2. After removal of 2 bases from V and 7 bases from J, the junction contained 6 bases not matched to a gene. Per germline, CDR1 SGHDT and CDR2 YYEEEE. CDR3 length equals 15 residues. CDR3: CASSFDTSGINEQFF. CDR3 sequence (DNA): TGTGCCAGCAGCTTCGACACTAGCGGGATAAATGAGCAGTTCTTC.